These 26 T cell receptor beta chains were all obtained from the same sample, sequenced in a study of cytomegalovirus exposure and HLA in healthy donors. 13 Jbeta primers and 60 Vbeta primers were used for the PCR. Measured with immunoSEQ multiplex PCR; TCRdb has only the in-frame clones, and not every one. The sample shows under 200,000 clones, about 70% of them seen only once. The sample consisted of PBMCs. These receptors were obtained from a woman aged 40 to 50 in good health and CMV-seropositive.

This clone appeared a single time. The chain is built from TRBV6-5 and TRBJ2-1; a possible D gene is TRBD2 (5 bases). The CDR3 consists of 14 residues. V was clipped by 6 bases and J by 5 bases, with 14 bases between them. Germline assignment: CDR1 MNHEY and CDR2 SVGAGI. CDR3 coding DNA: TGTGCCAGCAGATCCCCCGGACTCAACAATGAGCAGTTCTTC. Translated: CASRSPGLNNEQFF.

In its sample, this clone was seen a few times. The J gene is TRBJ2-2, the V gene TRBV29-1, with D possibly being TRBD2 (7 bases). CDR3 length: 15 residues. The germline V gene encodes CDR1 SQVTM and CDR2 ANQGSEA. The V gene lost 5 bases and the J gene lost 2 bases, with 15 bases spanning the gap. CDR3 residues: CSVPRGGSNTGELFF. The CDR3 nucleotides are TGCAGCGTTCCGAGGGGGGGTTCCAACACCGGGGAGCTGTTTTTT.

To note about this clone: One end of the junction does not line up with germline, which may come from a read error. The chain employs TRBV10-3 and TRBJ2-5; tentatively, D is TRBD2 (6 bases). Looked up from germline, CDR1 is ENHRY and CDR2 is SYGVKD. The CDR3 is 15 amino acids. As DNA, the CDR3 is TGTGCCATCAGTGAGTTGGAGGGCGGGCAAGGGACCCAGTACTTC. Encoded protein: CAISELEGGQGTQYF.

The chain is built from TRBV6-5 and TRBJ2-7; 9 bases match TRBD2. The CDR3 is made up of 16 amino acids. After removal of 0 bases from V and 1 base from J, the junction contained 4 bases not matched to a gene. Germline CDR1 and CDR2: MNHEY and SVGAGI. CDR3 amino acids: CASSYSRTSESYEQYF. The CDR3 nucleotides read TGTGCCAGCAGTTACTCGCGGACTAGCGAATCCTACGAGCAGTACTTC.

There are a few counts of this clone. The chain links TRBV6-5 to TRBJ1-1, with 8 bases fitting TRBD1. The length of the CDR3 is 14 residues. CDR1 and CDR2 from the germline V gene are MNHEY and SVGAGI. V shed 2 bases and J 1 base; nucleotides not matched to a gene: 0. Here the CDR3 DNA reads TGTGCCAGCAGTTACGGACAGGGGAACACTGAAGCTTTCTTT. Amino acids: CASSYGQGNTEAFF.

The sample holds a few counts of this clone. The V and J genes are TRBV7-9 and TRBJ2-5, with D perhaps TRBD2 (5 bases). Judging by the DNA end, TRBJ2-7 fits better; the J call may be wrong. Germline V gene lookup returns CDR1 SEHNR and CDR2 FQNEAQ (reference sequence). The CDR3 contains 15 residues. The CDR3 loop reads CASSLDGVQGYEQYF. DNA for the CDR3: TGTGCCAGCAGTCTAGACGGGGTACAAGGCTACGAGCAGTACTTC.

The gene calls are TRBV6-6 and TRBJ2-5, with 8 bases aligning to TRBD1. V was pared by 6 bases and J by 5 bases, with 5 bases of the junction left unmatched. CDR1 is MNHNY and CDR2 is SVGAGI in the germline V gene (reference sequence). The CDR3 loop spans 13 amino acids. CDR3 sequence reads: CASRGQGAETQYF. Here the CDR3 DNA reads TGTGCCAGCAGAGGACAGGGTGCGGAGACCCAGTACTTC.

This chain links TRBV5-8 with TRBJ2-7; 12 bases line up with TRBD1. CDR1 is SGHTS and CDR2 is YDEGEE in the germline V gene. J lost 5 bases, V lost 3 bases, and 3 bases had no gene match. This CDR3 contains 14 residues. The CDR3, as DNA: TGTGCCAGCAGCTCGGGACAGGGGGCCCACGAGCAGTACTTC. It codes for CASSSGQGAHEQYF. The variable domain in full, completed from reference TRBV5-8 and TRBJ2-7, reads EAGVTQSPTHLIKTRGQQATLRCSPISGHTSVYWYQQALGLGLQFLLWYDEGEERNRGNFPPRFSGRQFPNYSSELNVNALELEDSALYLCASSSGQGAHEQYFGPGTRLTVT.

The chain is built from TRBV5-6 and TRBJ1-3, with D tentatively TRBD1 (6 bases). Germline values: CDR1 SGHDT, CDR2 YYEEEE. The CDR3 consists of 17 residues. The V gene lost 4 bases and the J gene lost 0 bases, with 17 bases spanning the gap. The CDR3 loop is CASSQIHRVSSGNTIYF. CDR3 coding DNA: TGTGCCAGCAGCCAGATCCACAGGGTGAGCTCTGGAAACACCATATATTTT.

The genes are TRBV7-9 and TRBJ1-6; 7 nucleotides agree with TRBD1. V gave up 4 bases and J gave up 7 bases; unmatched junction bases: 4. This CDR3 spans 14 amino acids. Germline lookup yields CDR1 SEHNR and CDR2 FQNEAQ (reference sequence). CDR3 DNA: TGTGCCAGCAGCTACCCAGGGGGGAATTCACCCCTCCACTTT. It codes for CASSYPGGNSPLHF.

The gene calls are TRBV18 and TRBJ2-7; tentative D call: TRBD1 (5 bases). The V and J ends lost 0 bases and 6 bases respectively, with 12 bases between them. The CDR3 covers 14 residues. Germline CDR1 is KGHSH and CDR2 is LQKENI. CDR3 sequence reads: CASSPPPGYGEQYF. The CDR3, as DNA: TGTGCCAGCTCACCACCACCAGGGTATGGCGAGCAGTACTTC.

In the case of this clone: The sample contains more than one DNA sequence encoding this CDR3. The J gene is TRBJ2-5, the V gene TRBV9, with a tentative D call TRBD2 (6 bases). The CDR3 extends over 14 amino acids. Per the germline V gene, CDR1 is SGDLS and CDR2 is YYNGEE. The V gene lost 0 bases and the J gene lost 1 base, with 7 bases spanning the gap. The CDR3 is CASSVGGGQETQYF. CDR3 nucleotide sequence: TGTGCCAGCAGCGTAGGGGGAGGCCAAGAGACCCAGTACTTC.

The genes are TRBV5-1 and TRBJ2-2; maybe TRBD2 (5 bases). Trimming removed 3 bases at V and 5 bases at J, with 14 bases between. This CDR3 is 15 amino acids long. The V gene's germline CDR1 is SGHRS and CDR2 YFSETQ. CDR3 DNA: TGCGCCAGCAGCTCGCCTCGGGGTTCGACCGGGGAGCTGTTTTTT. Protein: CASSSPRGSTGELFF.

To note about this clone: The identical CDR3 is also encoded by other nucleotide sequences in the sample. The chain carries TRBV19 and TRBJ2-2; 9 bases agree with TRBD1. CDR3 length equals 16 residues. With 3 bases clipped from V and 1 base from J, the junction kept 3 bases outside the gene matches. Per the germline V gene, CDR1 is LNHDA and CDR2 is SQIVND (reference sequence). The CDR3 DNA follows: TGTGCCAGTAGTATTTTGGACAGGGGGAACACCGGGGAGCTGTTTTTT. This encodes CASSILDRGNTGELFF. Based on the CDR3 plus reference TRBV19 and TRBJ2-2, the full variable domain is DGGITQSPKYLFRKEGQNVTLSCEQNLNHDAMYWYRQDPGQGLRLIYYSQIVNDFQKGDIAEGYSVSREKKESFPLTVTSAQKNPTAFYLCASSILDRGNTGELFFGEGSRLTVL.

This clone was seen just once. The chain links TRBV6-7 to TRBJ2-1; 7 bases fit TRBD1. TRBV6-7 qualifies as an ORF whose function is uncertain. The CDR3 length is 15 residues. Trimming removed 5 bases from V and 8 bases from J; junction bases left unmatched: 12. CDR3 sequence reads: CASSRQGEFGDEQFF. In nucleotides, the CDR3 is TGTGCCAGCAGTCGACAGGGTGAGTTTGGGGATGAGCAGTTCTTC.

The chain uses TRBV5-4 and TRBJ2-3, with D uncertain. The V and J ends lost 1 base and 4 bases respectively, with 4 bases between them. Germline values: CDR1 SGHNT, CDR2 YYREEE (reference sequence). The CDR3 is made up of 12 amino acids. The CDR3: CASSLISDTQYF. The CDR3, as DNA: TGTGCCAGCAGCTTGATCTCAGATACGCAGTATTTT.

This clone was counted only a few times. V is TRBV7-9 and J is TRBJ1-2; TRBD1 agrees at 7 bases. Germline values: CDR1 SEHNR, CDR2 FQNEAQ (reference sequence). V shed 5 bases, J shed 6 bases, and the junction held 6 bases outside the gene matches. The CDR3 totals 13 residues. As DNA, the CDR3 is TGTGCCAGCAGCCCCCCCGGACAGGATGGCTACACCTTC. This codes for CASSPPGQDGYTF. Together with reference TRBV7-9 and TRBJ1-2, the CDR3 gives the full variable domain: DTGVSQNPRHKITKRGQNVTFRCDPISEHNRLYWYRQTLGQGPEFLTYFQNEAQLEKSRLLSDRFSAERPKGSFSTLEIQRTEQGDSAMYLCASSPPGQDGYTFGSGTRLTVV.

The V gene is TRBV7-9, the J gene TRBJ1-1; D ambiguous. This CDR3 has 11 amino acids. In germline, CDR1 is SEHNR, CDR2 FQNEAQ (reference sequence). Trimming shortened V by 3 bases and J by 6 bases, and 5 bases separated the two germline ends. CDR3: CASSFSSEAFF. The DNA for the CDR3 is TGTGCCAGCAGCTTCTCGTCTGAAGCTTTCTTT.

The rearrangement uses TRBV9 and TRBJ2-5; D may be TRBD1 (6 bases). Per the germline V gene, CDR1 is SGDLS and CDR2 is YYNGEE. This CDR3 has 16 amino acids. V lost 0 bases and J lost 3, with 15 bases in between. CDR3 sequence reads: CASSVATGNREETQYF. The DNA for the CDR3 is TGTGCCAGCAGCGTAGCTACGGGGAACAGGGAAGAGACCCAGTACTTC.

The rearrangement joins TRBV2 to TRBJ1-2, with D perhaps TRBD1 (5 bases). The CDR3 is 13 amino acids. The germline V and J ends were trimmed by 4 bases and 7 bases, with 13 bases remaining between them. CDR1 SNHLY and CDR2 FYNNEI come from the germline V gene. The DNA of the CDR3 is TGTGCCAGCAGTGGGGGCGCCATCATTGGCTACACCTTC. Its protein product is CASSGGAIIGYTF.

The chain employs TRBV15 and TRBJ2-5, with TRBD2 as a possible D gene (6 bases). Between the trimmed V and J ends, which lost 2 bases and 5 bases, there was a span of 18 bases. In germline, CDR1 is LNHNV, CDR2 YYDKDF (reference sequence). The CDR3 loop spans 16 amino acids. In nucleotides, the CDR3 is TGTGCCACCAGCAGACAGCTAGCGTCAATGGGGGAGACCCAGTACTTC. Residues: CATSRQLASMGETQYF.

The chain joins TRBV29-1 to TRBJ2-7, with TRBD1 as a possible D gene (6 bases). V lost 4 bases and J lost 9, with 19 bases in between. Per germline, CDR1 SQVTM and CDR2 ANQGSEA. The CDR3 is made up of 13 amino acids. The DNA of the CDR3 is TGCAGCGTTGGGGGACATTTAAGTAGTCTGCAGTACTTC. Translating gives CSVGGHLSSLQYF.

Remarks on this clone: One end of the junction does not line up with germline, which may come from a read error. The chain is built from TRBV2 and TRBJ1-5; 8 bases agree with TRBD1. The CDR3 extends over 13 amino acids. Germline assignment: CDR1 SNHLY and CDR2 FYNNEI. Written as DNA, the CDR3 is TGTGCCAGCAGTCGCACAGGGGGTCAGCCCCAGAATTTT. Its protein product is CASSRTGGQPQNF.

The V and J genes are TRBV7-3 and TRBJ2-1; no clear D. The V end was cut by 5 bases, the J end by 9 bases, with 11 bases between. The germline gives CDR1 SGHTA, CDR2 FQGTGA. The CDR3 totals 12 residues. CDR3 sequence: CASSRGGGEQFF. For the CDR3, the DNA is TGTGCCAGCAGCCGAGGTGGCGGTGAGCAGTTCTTC.

The table lists this clone with a few counts. The chain links TRBV23-1 to TRBJ1-4; 9 nucleotides align to TRBD1. TRBV23-1 is reported as an ORF; its role is uncertain. After removal of 1 base from V and 7 bases from J, the junction contained 13 bases not matched to a gene. The CDR3 consists of 18 residues. CDR3 coding DNA: TGCGCCAGCAGTCAATGCGGGACAGGGCTTTGTCTAGGTGAAAAACTGTTTTTT. Translation: CASSQCGTGLCLGEKLFF.

The chain combines TRBV6-5 with TRBJ2-7; possible D gene TRBD1, 5 bases. CDR1 is MNHEY and CDR2 is SVGAGI in the germline V gene. V was cut by 5 bases and J by 0 bases, with 11 bases left in between. The CDR3 sequence is 14 residues long. CDR3 loop: CASSVGDTSYEQYF. The CDR3 DNA is TGTGCCAGCAGTGTAGGGGATACCTCCTACGAGCAGTACTTC.